This T cell receptor (beta chain) was captured by sequencing in a study of cytomegalovirus exposure and HLA in healthy donors. Study-level information: Among the roughly 400 donors who were genotyped, roughly 76% fell in the genetic ancestry cluster that is associated with self-reported Caucasian donors. Broader study findings: Most TCR sequences showed up rarely, but some public TCRs showed up in many donors. A previous analysis found most TCR beta V segments productive roughly 87% or roughly 30% of the time.

About this clone itself: What it binds is unknown.

The germline gives CDR1 MNHEY, CDR2 SVGAGI. V was cut by 4 bases and J by 7 bases, with 8 bases left in between. The CDR3 consists of 12 residues. 60 Vbeta and 13 Jbeta primers were used in PCR. TCRdb keeps only in-frame clones here, not all; method: immunoSEQ multiplex PCR. The sample lists 150,000 to 200,000 clones, roughly 80% seen once, with roughly 1.9% in the top ten. The chain uses TRBV6-5 and TRBJ2-1, with D perhaps TRBD2 (6 bases). This TCR was sampled from a human donor in good health. The specimen sequenced was PBMCs. CDR3 region: CASSSRENEQFF. The CDR3 DNA sequence: TGTGCCAGCAGTTCCCGGGAGAATGAGCAGTTCTTC.